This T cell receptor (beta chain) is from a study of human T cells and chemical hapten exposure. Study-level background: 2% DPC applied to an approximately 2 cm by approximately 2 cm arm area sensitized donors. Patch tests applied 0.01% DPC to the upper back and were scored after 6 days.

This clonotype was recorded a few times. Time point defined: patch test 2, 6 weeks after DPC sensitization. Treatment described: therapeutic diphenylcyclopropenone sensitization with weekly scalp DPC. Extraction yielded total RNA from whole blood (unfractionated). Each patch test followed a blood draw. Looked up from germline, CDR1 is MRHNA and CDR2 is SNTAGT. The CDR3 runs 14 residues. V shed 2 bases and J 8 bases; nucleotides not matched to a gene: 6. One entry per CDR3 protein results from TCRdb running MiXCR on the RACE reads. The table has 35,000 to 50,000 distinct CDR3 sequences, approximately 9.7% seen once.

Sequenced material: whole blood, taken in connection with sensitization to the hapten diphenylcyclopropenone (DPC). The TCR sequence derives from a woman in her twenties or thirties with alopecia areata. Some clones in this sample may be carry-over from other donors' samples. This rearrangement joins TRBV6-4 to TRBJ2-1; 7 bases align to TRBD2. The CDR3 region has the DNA TGTGCCAGCAGTGACGGGGGGGAATCGGATGAGCAGTTCTTC. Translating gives CASSDGGESDEQFF.